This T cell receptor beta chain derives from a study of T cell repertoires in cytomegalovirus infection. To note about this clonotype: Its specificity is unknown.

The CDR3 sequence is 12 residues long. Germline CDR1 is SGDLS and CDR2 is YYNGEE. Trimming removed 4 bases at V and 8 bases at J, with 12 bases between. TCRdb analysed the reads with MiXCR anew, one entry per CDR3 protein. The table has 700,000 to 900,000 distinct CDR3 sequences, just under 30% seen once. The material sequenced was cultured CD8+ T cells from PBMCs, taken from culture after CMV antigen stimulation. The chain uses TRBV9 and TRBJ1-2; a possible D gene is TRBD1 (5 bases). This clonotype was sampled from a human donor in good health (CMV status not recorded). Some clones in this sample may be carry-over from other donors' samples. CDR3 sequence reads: CASSKRTSGYTF. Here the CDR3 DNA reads TGTGCCAGCAGCAAACGGACAAGCGGCTACACCTTC.